This is a list of T cell receptor beta chains from one sample in a study of blood T cell repertoires in COVID-19. Sequencing was performed with immunoSEQ multiplex PCR; in TCRdb, only in-frame clones are kept and a portion is missing. The table records about 200,000 clones, roughly 77% of them present only once. The sample consisted of peripheral blood. These receptors all come from a woman in her forties with COVID-19, enrolled during active disease. Each CDR3 is given with its conserved first and last residue. D genes are given only for firm matches. A clone size is listed for some rows: how often the clone was seen (once, few, many), or a class if it is expanded.

D gene	CDR3 length	clone size	V gene	J gene	CDR3 protein	CDR3 DNA
TRBD1	14	-	TRBV9	TRBJ1-1	CASSPMRDRVEAFF	TGTGCCAGCTCCCCGATGCGGGACAGGGTGGAAGCTTTCTTT
TRBD1	13	-	TRBV6-1	TRBJ1-2	CASSETGDDGYTF	TGTGCCAGCAGTGAGACAGGGGATGACGGCTACACCTTC
-	15	-	TRBV7-9	TRBJ2-1	CASSSGERSIHEQFF	TGTGCCAGCAGCTCCGGGGAACGGTCGATCCATGAGCAGTTCTTC
TRBD2	15	-	TRBV27	TRBJ2-7	CASKLAGGPIAEQYF	TGTGCCAGTAAACTAGCGGGAGGGCCTATCGCCGAGCAGTACTTC
-	14	once	TRBV7-9	TRBJ2-5	CASSAGMIQETQYF	TGTGCCAGCAGCGCAGGGATGATTCAAGAGACCCAGTACTTC
-	13	-	TRBV5-6	TRBJ1-5	CASSLVGAKPQHF	TGTGCCAGCAGCTTGGTGGGGGCGAAGCCCCAGCATTTT
-	14	once	TRBV12-5	TRBJ2-1	CASGIRQGGNEQFF	TGTGCTAGTGGTATCCGACAAGGGGGCAATGAGCAGTTCTTC
-	13	-	TRBV6-5	TRBJ1-1	CASTFGRNTEAFF	TGTGCCAGCACCTTTGGGAGGAACACTGAAGCTTTCTTT
TRBD1	16	-	TRBV9	TRBJ2-1	CASSAGQGATGNEQFF	TGTGCCAGCAGCGCGGGACAGGGGGCGACGGGGAATGAGCAGTTCTTC
-	13	once	TRBV6-5	TRBJ2-7	CASSRDKTYEQYF	TGTGCCAGCAGCCGGGACAAGACCTACGAGCAGTACTTC
TRBD1	15	-	TRBV19	TRBJ2-1	CASIRTGGSYNEQFF	TGTGCCAGTATCAGGACAGGGGGCTCCTACAATGAGCAGTTCTTC
-	16	-	TRBV4-1	TRBJ2-1	CASSLPGGRLTNGQFF	TGCGCCAGCAGCCTACCTGGGGGCCGACTGACTAATGGGCAGTTCTTC
-	12	-	TRBV29-1	TRBJ1-2	CSVGGGNYGYTF	TGCAGCGTTGGAGGAGGGAACTATGGCTACACCTTC
TRBD1	14	-	TRBV11-2	TRBJ1-4	CASSLQGGSEKLFF	TGTGCCAGCAGCCTACAGGGGGGAAGCGAAAAACTGTTTTTT
TRBD2	14	few	TRBV7-7	TRBJ2-1	CASSTQRGANEQFF	TGTGCCAGCAGCACGCAGCGGGGGGCCAATGAGCAGTTCTTC
TRBD2	16	-	TRBV19	TRBJ2-7	CASSTSGSVLVRGQYF	TGTGCCAGTTCGACTAGCGGGAGCGTATTGGTTCGTGGGCAGTACTTC
-	13	-	TRBV5-6	TRBJ1-2	CASSRDTDYGYTF	TGTGCCAGCAGCCGAGACACTGACTATGGCTACACCTTC
TRBD2	16	-	TRBV10-3	TRBJ2-1	CAISGGTSGRAGEQFF	TGTGCCATCAGTGGGGGTACTAGCGGGAGGGCCGGTGAGCAGTTCTTC
TRBD1	12	-	TRBV19	TRBJ2-7	CASSTQGVEQYF	TGTGCCAGTAGTACCCAGGGGGTAGAGCAGTACTTC
-	11	-	TRBV20-1	TRBJ2-7	CSASKTGEQYF	TGCAGTGCTTCTAAGACGGGCGAGCAGTACTTC
-	16	-	TRBV18	TRBJ1-6	CASSSGFDVYNSPLHF	TGTGCCAGCTCATCGGGATTCGATGTCTATAATTCACCCCTCCACTTT
-	14	-	TRBV4-1	TRBJ2-5	CASSQGGKQETQYF	TGCGCCAGCAGCCAAGGGGGCAAGCAAGAGACCCAGTACTTC
TRBD2	13	-	TRBV3-1/TRBV3-2	TRBJ2-1	CASKAGGSAEQFF	TGTGCCAGCAAGGCGGGAGGATCAGCCGAGCAGTTCTTC
-	14	-	TRBV2	TRBJ1-5	CASARIVGDQPQHF	TGTGCCAGCGCAAGGATCGTGGGCGATCAGCCCCAGCATTTT
TRBD2	15	-	TRBV5-1	TRBJ2-5	CASSLVAGAPETQYF	TGCGCCAGCAGCTTGGTAGCGGGAGCCCCAGAGACCCAGTACTTC
-	13	-	TRBV25-1	TRBJ2-1	CASSDANPGEQFF	TGTGCCAGCAGTGATGCCAACCCAGGCGAGCAGTTCTTC
-	12	-	TRBV30	TRBJ2-7	CAWRDNAYEQYF	TGTGCCTGGAGGGACAATGCCTACGAGCAGTACTTC
TRBD2	14	-	TRBV20-1	TRBJ2-5	CSASTLAGAETQYF	TGCAGTGCTAGTACATTAGCGGGGGCGGAGACCCAGTACTTC
-	13	once	TRBV3-1/TRBV3-2	TRBJ1-5	CASSQRGGQPQHF	TGTGCCAGCAGCCAAAGGGGGGGACAGCCCCAGCATTTT
-	14	-	TRBV19	TRBJ2-3	CASSRVSSYDTQYF	TGTGCCAGTAGTAGGGTATCTAGCTACGATACGCAGTATTTT
-	15	-	TRBV6-6	TRBJ2-1	CASSEQGGAYNEQFF	TGTGCCAGCAGCGAACAAGGGGGGGCCTACAATGAGCAGTTCTTC
TRBD1	14	-	TRBV5-1	TRBJ1-5	CASSSGTGNQPQHF	TGCGCCAGCAGCTCCGGGACAGGGAACCAGCCCCAGCATTTT
-	11	-	TRBV29-1	TRBJ2-7	CSVLGVGEQYF	TGCAGCGTGCTAGGGGTTGGGGAGCAGTACTTC
-	14	many	TRBV6-2/TRBV6-3	TRBJ1-1	CASSYYRTNTEAFF	TGTGCCAGCAGTTACTACAGGACAAACACTGAAGCTTTCTTT
-	14	once	TRBV6-2/TRBV6-3	TRBJ1-5	CASSYTSDSQPQHF	TGTGCCAGCAGTTACACCTCAGATTCCCAGCCCCAGCATTTT
-	15	-	TRBV14	TRBJ2-7	CASSQGPTGIYEQYF	TGTGCCAGCAGCCAAGGTCCCACAGGGATCTACGAGCAGTACTTC
-	13	-	TRBV6-5	TRBJ1-5	CASSYYRDQPQHF	TGTGCCAGCAGTTACTACAGGGACCAGCCCCAGCATTTT
-	15	-	TRBV14	TRBJ2-7	CASSQGQVLFHEQYF	TGTGCCAGCAGCCAAGGTCAAGTACTGTTCCACGAGCAGTACTTC
TRBD2	16	-	TRBV5-4	TRBJ2-7	CASSPSGGGKDEEQYF	TGTGCCAGCAGTCCTTCTGGGGGGGGGAAGGATGAGGAGCAGTACTTC
-	16	-	TRBV19	TRBJ1-6	CASSISTISYNSPLHF	TGTGCCAGTAGTATATCAACTATCTCCTATAATTCACCCCTCCACTTT
-	13	once	TRBV19	TRBJ1-1	CATRDFRGRSAFF	TGTGCCACACGGGACTTCCGGGGGAGGTCAGCTTTCTTT
-	15	-	TRBV9	TRBJ1-1	CASSVLFRLNTEAFF	TGTGCCAGCAGCGTACTCTTCAGGCTGAACACTGAAGCTTTCTTT
-	14	once	TRBV18	TRBJ1-1	CASGPREMNTEAFF	TGTGCCAGCGGCCCGCGGGAGATGAACACTGAAGCTTTCTTT